This is a list of T cell receptor beta chains from one sample in a study of CD8 T cells in ankylosing spondylitis. TCRdb used MiXCR to reprocess the 5' RACE reads, holding one entry per CDR3 protein. The top ten hold more than 4.5% of the sample, which has under 250,000 distinct CDR3 sequences, over 7% seen once. The source material was blood, either unsorted or a sorted T cell fraction (not recorded which). Receptors were obtained from a female donor with ankylosing spondylitis or in good health (not recorded which). Each CDR3 is given with its conserved first and last residue. D genes are given only for firm matches. Expanded clones are given a class, and other clones once, few, many or no size at all.

cdr3_length,d_call,j_call,clone_size,v_call,cdr3_nt,cdr3_aa
13,-,TRBJ2-7,few,TRBV20-1,TGCAGTGCTAGGGACCCCAACGGCAACGAGCAGTACTTC,CSARDPNGNEQYF
17,-,TRBJ2-6,many,TRBV28,TGTGCCAGCAGTAGTGGAGGCGCAGGTGGTGGGGCCAACGTCCTGACTTTC,CASSSGGAGGGANVLTF
13,-,TRBJ1-1,many,TRBV20-1,TGCAGTGCTAGCCGGCTCATGAACACTGAAGCTTTCTTT,CSASRLMNTEAFF
13,-,TRBJ2-1,many,TRBV2,TGTGCCAGCAGTGAAGCCAGAAGGAGTGAGCAGTTCTTC,CASSEARRSEQFF
14,-,TRBJ2-7,many,TRBV20-1,TGCAGTGCTCCCGGACTATTGGGGACCTACGAGCAGTACTTC,CSAPGLLGTYEQYF
13,-,TRBJ2-3,many,TRBV20-1,TGCAGTGCAGACGCAGGGTTCACAGATACGCAGTATTTT,CSADAGFTDTQYF
17,TRBD2,TRBJ2-1,many,TRBV7-2,TGTGCCAGCAGCCTCCGACTAGCGGGACTGATTGGCAATGAGCAGTTCTTC,CASSLRLAGLIGNEQFF
15,TRBD1,TRBJ1-1,-,TRBV7-2,TGTGCCGGCAGCTTAGGGGGCAGGATGAACACTGAAGCTTTCTTT,CAGSLGGRMNTEAFF
14,-,TRBJ2-7,-,TRBV3-1,TGTGCCAGCAGCCAGGGGGGAGCGCTGTACGAGCAGTACTTC,CASSQGGALYEQYF
14,-,TRBJ1-1,-,TRBV7-2,TGTGCCAGCAGCTTAACATATCCGACCACTGAAGCTTTCTTT,CASSLTYPTTEAFF
17,TRBD2,TRBJ2-1,-,TRBV6-2/TRBV6-3,TGTGCCAGCAGCCCACCCGGGACTAGCCCCGTCTACAATGAGCAGTTCTTC,CASSPPGTSPVYNEQFF
16,TRBD2,TRBJ2-1,many,TRBV7-6,TGTGCCAGCAGCCAGACGAGGGAGGGCCTAGGGAATGAGCAGTTCTTC,CASSQTREGLGNEQFF
16,-,TRBJ1-2,many,TRBV6-5,TGTGCCAGCAGTTACTCCCCGGACAGAGCGAACTATGGCTACACCTTC,CASSYSPDRANYGYTF
13,-,TRBJ2-2,few,TRBV29-1,TGCAGCGTTGAAGAGTTCGACACCGGGGAGCTGTTTTTT,CSVEEFDTGELFF
11,-,TRBJ1-2,many,TRBV20-1,TGCAGTGCTGTGGACAGCTATGGCTACACCTTC,CSAVDSYGYTF
12,-,TRBJ1-1,many,TRBV12-3/TRBV12-4,TGTGCCAGCAGTTGGGCAGGGTTAGAAGCTTTCTTT,CASSWAGLEAFF
13,-,TRBJ2-2,many,TRBV2,TGTGCCAGCAGAGACAGGATCACCGGGGAGCTGTTTTTT,CASRDRITGELFF
13,-,TRBJ2-3,many,TRBV29-1,TGCAGCGTGGGGGCTCTCGGCACAGATACGCAGTATTTT,CSVGALGTDTQYF
13,-,TRBJ1-1,many,TRBV12-3/TRBV12-4,TGTGCCAGCAGTAAGAGGTCGAACACTGAAGCTTTCTTT,CASSKRSNTEAFF
16,TRBD2,TRBJ2-1,-,TRBV5-1,TGCGCCAACAGCAAAATGAGCGGGAGGGGTAATTATGAGCAGTTCTTC,CANSKMSGRGNYEQFF
15,TRBD2,TRBJ2-7,many,TRBV29-1,TGCAGCGTTGTAAGGGGGACTAGCGGGGATTACGAGCAGTACTTC,CSVVRGTSGDYEQYF
13,-,TRBJ1-5,many,TRBV7-2,TGTGCCAGCAGCTTCGAAGGACATCAGCCCCAGCATTTT,CASSFEGHQPQHF
14,-,TRBJ1-5,many,TRBV30,TGTGCCTGGAGTTGGGGAGGAAGCAATCAGCCCCAGCATTTT,CAWSWGGSNQPQHF
17,-,TRBJ2-1,many,TRBV5-1,TGCGCCAGCAGCTTCGGCGGGGGCGCAACGGGGTTCAATGAGCAGTTCTTC,CASSFGGGATGFNEQFF
12,-,TRBJ2-1,many,TRBV7-9,TGTGCCAGCAGCTTAGATCTGGGGAAGCAGTTCTTC,CASSLDLGKQFF
15,-,TRBJ1-1,many,TRBV28,TGTGCCAGCAGTTTATGGTTACAGATGAACACTGAAGCTTTCTTT,CASSLWLQMNTEAFF
16,TRBD1,TRBJ2-5,few,TRBV7-2,TGTGCCAGCAGCATAGCCCAAGGACAGGGGACGGAGACCCAGTACTTC,CASSIAQGQGTETQYF
18,-,TRBJ2-7,many,TRBV12-3/TRBV12-4,TGTGCCAGCAGTTTATCCTCTATCAGGGGCCCCATTAGAGGGGAGCAGTACTTC,CASSLSSIRGPIRGEQYF
13,-,TRBJ2-7,many,TRBV10-3,TGTGCCATCAGTGCACGGGACACCTCGGAGCAGTACTTC,CAISARDTSEQYF
18,-,TRBJ2-2,many,TRBV7-6,TGTGCCAGCAGCTTAGAAGTACTAGTCGGGGAAAACACCGGGGAGCTGTTTTTT,CASSLEVLVGENTGELFF
15,-,TRBJ1-5,many,TRBV28,TGTGCCAGCAGTTTGGAGGTCTATAGCAATCAGCCCCAGCATTTT,CASSLEVYSNQPQHF
14,-,TRBJ2-1,many,TRBV10-1,TGCGCCAGCAGCTTTAGCAGGGTTTACAATGAGCAGTTCTTC,CASSFSRVYNEQFF
14,TRBD2,TRBJ2-1,many,TRBV12-3/TRBV12-4,TGTGCCAGCAGTCCGGCCGGGACTAGCGGGAAGCAGTTCTTC,CASSPAGTSGKQFF
18,TRBD2,TRBJ2-1,many,TRBV5-1,TGCGCCAGCAGCCCCCGATCGGGGACTAGCGATGCCTACAATGAGCAGTTCTTC,CASSPRSGTSDAYNEQFF
16,TRBD1,TRBJ2-5,many,TRBV28,TGTGCCAGCAGTATTCCCGACAGGGGTGGTGCGAAGACCCAGTACTTC,CASSIPDRGGAKTQYF
14,-,TRBJ2-3,many,TRBV7-2,TGTGCCAGCAGCTCCTTAATCCTAATAGATACGCAGTATTTT,CASSSLILIDTQYF
15,TRBD2,TRBJ2-3,many,TRBV7-8,TGTGCCAGCAGAAGGACGGGGGGGAGCACAGATACGCAGTATTTT,CASRRTGGSTDTQYF
15,-,TRBJ1-6,many,TRBV6-5,TGTGCCAGCAGTTACGGCGGGGGGAGAGATTCACCCCTCCACTTT,CASSYGGGRDSPLHF
16,TRBD1,TRBJ2-1,-,TRBV7-2,TGTGCCAGCAGCACCTCGGACAGGACTCCCTACAATGAGCAGTTCTTC,CASSTSDRTPYNEQFF
13,-,TRBJ2-7,many,TRBV6-2/TRBV6-3,TGTGCCAGCAGCCTAGAGGGGAAGCACGAGCAGTACTTC,CASSLEGKHEQYF